These 27 T cell receptor beta chains came from one sample sequenced in a study of blood T cell repertoires in COVID-19. Measured with immunoSEQ multiplex PCR; TCRdb has only the in-frame clones, and not every one. The table records about 350,000 clones, about nine tenths of them present only once. The specimen sequenced was peripheral blood. Receptor source: a woman between 55 and 75 years old with COVID-19, enrolled during active disease.

A word on this clone: At one end, the junction sequence differs from germline, possibly due to a read error. The chain couples TRBV6-6 to TRBJ2-7, with 8 bases lining up with TRBD2. The CDR3 contains 16 residues. Germline CDR1 reads MNHNY; CDR2 reads SVGAGI (reference sequence). The DNA for the CDR3 is TGTGCCAGCAGTTACTCCTCCGGAGCGGGAGCACCCCTTCAGCACTTC. Translated: CASSYSSGAGAPLQHF.

The CDR3 is CASSQHRPGLSNYEQYF. The CDR3 DNA sequence: TGTGCCAGCAGCCAACATCGGCCGGGTCTTTCTAACTACGAGCAGTACTTC. The chain joins TRBV14 to TRBJ2-7, with D unclear. CDR3 length equals 17 residues. Germline V gene lookup returns CDR1 SGHDN and CDR2 FVKESK. Trimming removed 2 bases at V and 3 bases at J, with 20 bases between.

The table lists this clone with a count of one. The chain uses TRBV5-1 and TRBJ1-5; weak D call: TRBD1 (5 bases). Germline assignment: CDR1 SGHRS and CDR2 YFSETQ. This CDR3 is 15 amino acids long. Trimming removed 0 bases at V and 6 bases at J, with 13 bases between. The CDR3 protein is CASSLGGVRGQPQHF. The CDR3 DNA sequence: TGCGCCAGCAGCTTGGGGGGGGTTCGAGGTCAGCCCCAGCATTTT.

V is TRBV11-2 and J is TRBJ2-7; TRBD1 matches at 8 bases. CDR1 is SGHAT, CDR2 FQNNGV, per germline. Trimming removed 6 bases from V and 7 bases from J; junction bases left unmatched: 5. The CDR3 is 12 amino acids. DNA for the CDR3: TGTGCCAGCAGTTCGACAGGGGAAGAGCAGTACTTC. It codes for CASSSTGEEQYF.

V and J are TRBV11-2 and TRBJ1-6; 9 nucleotides match TRBD1. CDR3 length equals 15 residues. Per the germline V gene, CDR1 is SGHAT and CDR2 is FQNNGV. V was pared by 5 bases and J by 10 bases, with 9 bases of the junction left unmatched. CDR3 nucleotide sequence: TGTGCCAGCAGCCCAACGGGGACAGGGTCGTCACCCCTCCACTTT. Its protein is CASSPTGTGSSPLHF.

The chain carries TRBV18 and TRBJ2-7, with a tentative D call TRBD1 (6 bases). This CDR3 has 14 amino acids. The germline V gene has CDR1 KGHSH and CDR2 LQKENI. V dropped 2 bases and J dropped 5 bases, with 13 bases sitting between them. In DNA, the CDR3 is TGTGCCAGCTCACCATCTTACAGGGCCAACGAGCAGTACTTC. Its protein is CASSPSYRANEQYF.

This chain uses TRBV6-6 with TRBJ1-2; D gene unclear. The germline V gene has CDR1 MNHNY and CDR2 SVGAGI (reference sequence). V was clipped by 6 bases and J by 8 bases, with 10 bases between them. CDR3 length: 11 residues. For the CDR3, the DNA is TGTGCCAGCAGACTAACGTCCGGCTACACCTTC. Its protein product is CASRLTSGYTF.

The J gene is TRBJ1-2, the V gene TRBV19, with D hard to call. In germline, CDR1 is LNHDA, CDR2 SQIVND (reference sequence). This CDR3 is built from 13 residues. The V end was cut by 2 bases, the J end by 8 bases, with 12 bases between. The CDR3 nucleotides are TGTGCCAGTAGTATATTCCGGGAGCAAGGCTACACCTTC. Translating it yields CASSIFREQGYTF.

The chain joins TRBV21-1 to TRBJ1-2. TRBV21-1 is reported as a pseudogene. The CDR3 is made up of 13 amino acids. DNA for the CDR3: TGTGCCAGCAACCCCGGGTTAAACTATGGCTACACCTTC. This codes for CASNPGLNYGYTF.

The chain joins TRBV11-2 to TRBJ1-3; D remains ambiguous. The germline gives CDR1 SGHAT, CDR2 FQNNGV. V lost 0 bases and J 0 bases, leaving 9 bases between the germline ends. There are 16 residues in the CDR3. The CDR3 loop is CASSLEHRYSGNTIYF. In nucleotides, the CDR3 is TGTGCCAGCAGCTTAGAGCACAGATACTCTGGAAACACCATATATTTT.

The rearrangement uses TRBV5-1 and TRBJ2-3, with 11 positions matching TRBD1. This CDR3 has 16 amino acids. Germline values: CDR1 SGHRS, CDR2 YFSETQ. Unmatched junction bases numbered 2, after V lost 0 bases and J lost 2 bases. The DNA for the CDR3 is TGCGCCAGCAGCTTGGGAGGACAGGGGGCCACAGATACGCAGTATTTT. This translates into CASSLGGQGATDTQYF.

As regards this clone: The conserved closing phenylalanine or tryptophan is absent in this CDR3, likely reflecting a read error. The DNA is left out, because the CDR3 cannot be placed on it with certainty; the CDR3 is given as TCRdb lists it. The rearrangement uses TRBV12-3 or TRBV12-4 and TRBJ1-2. The CDR3 spans 10 residues, counting both ends. CDR3 sequence reads: CASSLDPSIL.

This chain uses TRBV24-1 with TRBJ1-1, with a weak D call TRBD1 (5 bases). CDR1 is KGHDR and CDR2 is SFDVKD in the germline V gene. V was trimmed by 4 bases and J by 10 bases, leaving 12 bases between them. The CDR3 contains 12 residues. The CDR3 reads CATSDWVGGAFF. The CDR3 nucleotides read TGTGCCACCAGTGACTGGGTGGGGGGAGCTTTCTTT.

Comment on this clone: This sample includes further DNA sequences coding for the same CDR3. This chain connects TRBV19 to TRBJ1-2; 7 nucleotides align to TRBD1. Germline assignment: CDR1 LNHDA and CDR2 SQIVND (reference sequence). After removal of 9 bases from V and 4 bases from J, the junction contained 8 bases not matched to a gene. The CDR3 contains 13 residues. CDR3 nucleotide sequence: TGTGCCAGCAGAACAGGGGTGGGCTATGGCTACACCTTC. The encoded protein is CASRTGVGYGYTF.

The chain uses TRBV11-2 and TRBJ2-1; D possibly corresponds to TRBD2 (7 bases). The V and J ends lost 8 bases and 3 bases respectively, with 20 bases between them. The germline gives CDR1 SGHAT, CDR2 FQNNGV. The CDR3 contains 16 residues. CDR3 nucleotide sequence: TGTGCCAGCGTCCCCCTAGTGGGGGGGCACTACAATGAGCAGTTCTTC. Residues: CASVPLVGGHYNEQFF.

On this clone: Other DNA sequences of this sample code for an identical CDR3. This chain joins TRBV18 and TRBJ1-1; D remains unclear. Germline CDR1 is KGHSH and CDR2 is LQKENI. CDR3 length: 13 amino acids. V was cut by 3 bases and J by 2 bases, with 7 bases left in between. CDR3 nucleotide sequence: TGTGCCAGCTCACCTTCCGTAAACACTGAAGCTTTCTTT. Its translation is CASSPSVNTEAFF.

This chain uses TRBV29-1 with TRBJ1-2; 11 bases match TRBD1. V was clipped by 4 bases and J by 4 bases; unmatched bases: 2. Germline V gene sequence: CDR1 SQVTM, CDR2 ANQGSEA. The CDR3 extends over 13 amino acids. The CDR3 reads CSVGDRGGYGYTF. CDR3 DNA: TGCAGCGTTGGGGACAGGGGGGGCTATGGCTACACCTTC.

The sample holds one count of this clone. The chain links TRBV19 to TRBJ2-1, with 13 positions matching TRBD2. This CDR3 is built from 17 residues. Germline values: CDR1 LNHDA, CDR2 SQIVND (reference sequence). Unmatched junction bases numbered 7, after V lost 5 bases and J lost 3 bases. The CDR3 spells CASSALLAGGRYNEQFF. The CDR3, as DNA: TGTGCCAGTAGTGCCCTACTAGCGGGGGGGCGCTACAATGAGCAGTTCTTC.

J is TRBJ2-1 and V is TRBV5-1; unclear D gene. V was cut by 0 bases and J by 10 bases, with 11 bases left in between. Looked up from germline, CDR1 is SGHRS and CDR2 is YFSETQ. This CDR3 spans 13 amino acids. CDR3 nucleotides: TGCGCCAGCAGCTTGGGTAGTTTCTACGAGCAGTTCTTC. Translating it yields CASSLGSFYEQFF. The entire variable domain, with the rest obtained from reference TRBV5-1 and TRBJ2-1, is as follows: KAGVTQTPRYLIKTRGQQVTLSCSPISGHRSVSWYQQTPGQGLQFLFEYFSETQRNKGNFPGRFSGRQFSNSRSEMNVSTLELGDSALYLCASSLGSFYEQFFGPGTRLTVL.

This chain connects TRBV30 to TRBJ1-2, with 8 bases identical to TRBD1. The CDR3 length is 14 residues. The germline CDR1 and CDR2 sequences are GTSNPN and SVGIG (reference sequence). V lost 2 bases to trimming and J lost 5 bases; unmatched junction nucleotides: 7. The DNA of the CDR3 is TGTGCCTGGAGTATCCAACGGACAGGGTATGGCTACACCTTC. It is translated as CAWSIQRTGYGYTF.

V is TRBV18 and J is TRBJ2-5, with D possibly being TRBD1 (7 bases). The CDR3 has 15 amino acids. Trimming shortened V by 4 bases and J by 5 bases, and 17 bases separated the two germline ends. The germline CDR1 and CDR2 sequences are KGHSH and LQKENI. The CDR3 loop is CASSQGAGPTETQYF. The CDR3 bases are TGTGCCAGCTCACAGGGGGCGGGACCAACGGAGACCCAGTACTTC.

Here the CDR3 DNA reads TGTGCCAGCTCACCAGGGACAGGGGCCTACGAGCAGTACTTC. Amino acid sequence: CASSPGTGAYEQYF. The chain couples TRBV18 to TRBJ2-7; 10 positions agree with TRBD1. The ends lost 2 bases at V and 2 bases at J; junction bases unmatched: 0. CDR1 KGHSH and CDR2 LQKENI come from the germline V gene. The CDR3 is made up of 14 amino acids.

The J gene is TRBJ2-1, the V gene TRBV29-1; no definite D call. The CDR3 spans 13 residues. The V gene lost 6 bases and the J gene lost 0 bases, with 9 bases spanning the gap. The germline CDR1 and CDR2 sequences are SQVTM and ANQGSEA. The CDR3 sequence is CSVLISSYNEQFF. The CDR3 DNA reads TGCAGCGTCCTAATAAGCTCCTACAATGAGCAGTTCTTC.

V is TRBV18 and J is TRBJ1-6; perhaps TRBD1 as D (6 bases). Deletions cut 4 bases from V and 10 bases from J, with 29 bases between. The CDR3 runs to 19 residues. Germline CDR1 reads KGHSH; CDR2 reads LQKENI. The CDR3 region is CASSLGRRTGMTTGSPLHF. CDR3 nucleotide sequence: TGTGCCAGCTCACTCGGGCGGCGCACAGGGATGACAACGGGATCACCCCTCCACTTT.

J is TRBJ1-6 and V is TRBV7-9; D possibly corresponds to TRBD1 (5 bases). CDR1 is SEHNR and CDR2 is FQNEAQ in the germline V gene (reference sequence). Trimming removed 3 bases at V and 7 bases at J, with 13 bases between. This CDR3 contains 15 residues. The CDR3 protein is CASSLGRTENSPLHF. The CDR3 DNA follows: TGTGCCAGCAGCTTGGGGCGGACGGAGAATTCACCCCTCCACTTT. Full variable domain (outside the CDR3, taken from reference TRBV7-9 and TRBJ1-6): DTGVSQNPRHKITKRGQNVTFRCDPISEHNRLYWYRQTLGQGPEFLTYFQNEAQLEKSRLLSDRFSAERPKGSFSTLEIQRTEQGDSAMYLCASSLGRTENSPLHFGNGTRLTVT.

The rearrangement links TRBV11-2 to TRBJ2-7, with 7 bases matching TRBD2. Germline V gene lookup returns CDR1 SGHAT and CDR2 FQNNGV. After removal of 5 bases from V and 2 bases from J, the junction contained 15 bases not matched to a gene. CDR3 size: 17 residues. The chain's CDR3 is CASSPYRGRGFTYEQYF. DNA of the CDR3: TGTGCCAGCAGCCCCTATCGCGGGCGGGGGTTTACCTACGAGCAGTACTTC.

V is TRBV19 and J is TRBJ1-1, with D perhaps matching TRBD1 (5 bases). The CDR3 length is 14 residues. CDR1 is LNHDA and CDR2 is SQIVND in the germline V gene (reference sequence). Trimming removed 6 bases at V and 5 bases at J, with 16 bases between. The CDR3 bases are TGTGCCAGTAGGATGACTGGGGGAGGGACTGAAGCTTTCTTT. It specifies CASRMTGGGTEAFF.